This T cell receptor (beta chain) was obtained from a study of blood T cell repertoires in COVID-19. Turning to the study itself: COVID-19 samples from acute and convalescent phases originated in the United States, Italy and Spain. PBMCs, B-cell-depleted T cells, or T cells were the source of the cDNA or gDNA that made up the material.

Germline V gene sequence: CDR1 SGDLS, CDR2 YYNGEE. There are 15 residues in the CDR3. V lost 4 bases and J lost 2; bases outside the gene matches: 4. Original methodology: It was from reference gene primer amplification that nucleated cell counts were estimated. Profiling relied on immunoSEQ multiplex PCR, and the TCRdb table lists in-frame clones only, not all of them. V, J and clone size are those of that table, while D and trimming were read from the DNA. The data hold some 260,000 clones, with roughly 88% observed a single time. The chain has TRBV9 and TRBJ2-2, with 8 bases aligning to TRBD1. Input material: peripheral blood. The sequence came from a human donor in a cohort sampled during active COVID-19. The CDR3 reads CASSRDRPNTGELFF. CDR3 DNA: TGTGCCAGCAGCCGGGACAGGCCTAACACCGGGGAGCTGTTTTTT.